The rows below give T cell receptor beta chains drawn from one sample of a study of TIL therapy for anti-PD-1-resistant metastatic lung cancer. Clones were read by immunoSEQ multiplex PCR, and TCRdb kept only the in-frame ones, dropping some. This sample has roughly 9,800 clones, with 55% to 70% found just once. Here the sequenced sample was tumor tissue, taken at baseline. These receptors were collected from a person between 25 and 79 years old with non-small cell lung cancer. CDR3s include the opening cysteine and the closing phenylalanine or tryptophan. The D gene is left open where the match is weak. Clone size is not always given. Where it is, it says once, few, many or a class for expanded clones.

cdr3_aa | cdr3_nt | j_call | v_call | d_call | clone_size
CASSGTAYEQYF | TGTGCCAGCAGCGGGACAGCCTACGAGCAGTACTTC | TRBJ2-7 | TRBV25-1 | TRBD1 | NA
CASSVGGFTNEKLFF | TGTGCCAGTAGTGTCGGGGGGTTTACTAATGAAAAACTGTTTTTT | TRBJ1-4 | TRBV19 | NA | few
CASSRARETQYF | TGTGCCAGCTCAAGGGCCCGGGAGACCCAGTACTTC | TRBJ2-5 | TRBV18 | NA | NA
CASSELEGQSGQPQHF | TGTGCCAGCAGTGAACTGGAAGGGCAGTCGGGTCAGCCCCAGCATTTT | TRBJ1-5 | TRBV6-1 | NA | NA
CASSRGAATNEKLFF | TGTGCCAGCAGTAGAGGAGCCGCAACTAATGAAAAACTGTTTTTT | TRBJ1-4 | TRBV2 | NA | few
CASSPSGRTTYEQYF | TGTGCCAGCAGCCCTAGCGGGAGGACCACCTACGAGCAGTACTTC | TRBJ2-7 | TRBV9 | TRBD2 | NA
CASSPPGKGVGQPQHF | TGTGCCAGTAGTCCACCAGGGAAGGGCGTGGGTCAGCCCCAGCATTTT | TRBJ1-5 | TRBV19 | NA | NA
CASSLRELAGGPGRNEQFF | TGTGCCAGCAGCTTACGCGAATTAGCGGGAGGGCCCGGGCGCAATGAGCAGTTCTTC | TRBJ2-1 | TRBV7-9 | TRBD2 | few
CASSLTGVENEQFF | TGTGCCAGCAGCTTAACGGGAGTGGAAAATGAGCAGTTCTTC | TRBJ2-1 | TRBV7-3 | NA | once
CASSALPGRSPNTIYF | TGTGCCAGTAGTGCCCTCCCGGGCAGATCCCCGAACACCATATATTTT | TRBJ1-3 | TRBV19 | NA | NA
CASSLGDQRSTQYF | TGCGCCAGCAGCTTGGGTGATCAAAGGTCTACGCAGTATTTT | TRBJ2-3 | TRBV5-1 | NA | few
CASSLASNRGQFF | TGTGCCAGCAGTTTAGCGTCCAACAGGGGACAGTTCTTC | TRBJ2-1 | TRBV27 | TRBD1 | NA
CASSNWGPRNTEAFF | TGTGCCAGCAGTAATTGGGGGCCGAGGAACACTGAAGCTTTCTTT | TRBJ1-1 | TRBV27 | NA | NA
CASSLESGSLNEQFF | TGTGCCAGCAGCTTAGAAAGTGGGAGCCTCAATGAGCAGTTCTTC | TRBJ2-1 | TRBV5-4 | NA | NA
CASSRRAGGKVDTQYF | TGTGCCAGCAGCCGCCGGGCTGGGGGGAAAGTAGATACGCAGTATTTT | TRBJ2-3 | TRBV5-4 | NA | NA
CASSQNLGTQPQHF | TGTGCCAGCAGCCAGAACCTGGGAACTCAGCCCCAGCATTTT | TRBJ1-5 | TRBV6-6 | NA | NA
CASLLGPGREKLFF | TGTGCTTCCCTTTTGGGGCCCGGCCGTGAAAAACTGTTTTTT | TRBJ1-4 | TRBV6-1 | NA | NA